The sequence of this TCR beta chain was determined in a study of cytomegalovirus exposure and HLA in healthy donors. Comments on this clone: The antigen remains unidentified. The sample carries other DNA sequences with the same CDR3.

This CDR3 is 14 amino acids long. Germline V gene lookup returns CDR1 LNHNV and CDR2 YYDKDF (reference sequence). The V end was cut by 3 bases, the J end by 0 bases, with 6 bases between. Findings and caveats of the study: When a later analysis compared HLA-associated TCR beta chains with equally common others, the HLA-associated chains turned out to be more clonally expanded and to have lower generation probabilities. Specificity of three CMV-associated chains for CMV antigens was verified in vitro.

PCR amplification relied on 60 Vbeta primers (plus 13 Jbeta primers). Assay: immunoSEQ multiplex PCR; the TCRdb copy retains only in-frame clones and omits some. The sample contains around 180,000 clones, about 88% of which appear only once. The chain employs TRBV15 and TRBJ1-5; D is uncertain. The sequencing sample was made of PBMCs. The TCR sequence derives from a woman aged 18 to 35 in good health and CMV-seronegative. CDR3 DNA sequence: TGTGCCACCAGCAGGGAGTATAGCAATCAGCCCCAGCATTTT. This encodes CATSREYSNQPQHF.